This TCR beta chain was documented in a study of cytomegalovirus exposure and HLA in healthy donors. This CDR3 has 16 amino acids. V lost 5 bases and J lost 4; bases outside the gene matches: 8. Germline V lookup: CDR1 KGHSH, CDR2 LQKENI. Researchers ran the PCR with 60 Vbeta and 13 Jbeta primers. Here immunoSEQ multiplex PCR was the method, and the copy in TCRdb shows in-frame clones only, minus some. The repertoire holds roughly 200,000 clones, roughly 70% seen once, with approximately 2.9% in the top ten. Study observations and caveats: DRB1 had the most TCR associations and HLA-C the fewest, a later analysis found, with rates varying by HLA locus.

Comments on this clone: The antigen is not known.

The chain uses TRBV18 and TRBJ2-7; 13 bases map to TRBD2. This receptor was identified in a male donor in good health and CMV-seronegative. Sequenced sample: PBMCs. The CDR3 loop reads CASSAGTSGEGYEQYF. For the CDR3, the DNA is TGTGCCAGCTCAGCCGGGACTAGCGGGGAGGGGTACGAGCAGTACTTC. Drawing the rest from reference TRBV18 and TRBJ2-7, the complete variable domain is NAGVMQNPRHLVRRRGQEARLRCSPMKGHSHVYWYRQLPEEGLKFMVYLQKENIIDESGMPKERFSAEFPKEGPSILRIQQVVRGDSAAYFCASSAGTSGEGYEQYFGPGTRLTVT.